This T cell receptor (beta chain) comes out of a study of blood T cell repertoires in COVID-19. Turning to the study itself: Whether acute or convalescent, the COVID-19 samples came from the United States, Italy and Spain. In each case, the material was cDNA or gDNA derived from T cells, B-cell-depleted T cells, or PBMCs.

Trimming took 1 base from V and 10 from J; bases not matched to a gene: 12. Germline CDR1 reads SGHVS; CDR2 reads FQNEAQ. There are 16 residues in the CDR3. Authors' methods: Estimates of nucleated cell counts were drawn from the amplification of reference gene primers. Here immunoSEQ multiplex PCR was the method, and the copy in TCRdb shows in-frame clones only, minus some. V, J and clone size are those of that table, while D and trimming were read from the DNA. This table holds more than 70,000 clones, over 75% found once. This chain joins TRBV7-8 and TRBJ2-1; 8 nucleotides align to TRBD2. Sequencing input: peripheral blood. This clonotype originated in a man between 60 and 70 years old with acute or convalescent COVID-19. The CDR3, as DNA: TGTGCCAGCAGCTTAGAACTAGCGGAGCGAGGTAGAGAGCAGTTCTTC. As protein: CASSLELAERGREQFF.